This TCR beta chain was recorded in a study of blood T cell repertoires in COVID-19. At the level of the study: COVID-19 samples collected from the United States, Italy and Spain covered acute and convalescent phases.

Authors' analysis steps: Quantification of nucleated cells was approximated via reference gene primer amplification. TCRdb's copy holds only in-frame clones and misses some; the assay was immunoSEQ multiplex PCR. V and J calls plus clone size are reproduced from that table; the DNA served to infer D and trimming. The sample holds around 120,000 clones; around 79% are singletons and the top ten take 2% to 3%. The V gene's germline CDR1 is SGHKS and CDR2 YYEKEE (reference sequence). The CDR3 covers 15 residues. V dropped 4 bases and J dropped 5; count of bases not matched to a gene: 9. The source material was peripheral blood. The chain carries TRBV5-5 and TRBJ1-1; 9 positions match TRBD1. This sequence originates from a middle-aged man with acute or convalescent COVID-19. The CDR3 reads CASSVMGQGGTEAFF. The CDR3 DNA reads TGTGCCAGCAGCGTTATGGGACAGGGCGGGACTGAAGCTTTCTTT.